This T cell receptor beta chain was sequenced in a study of cytomegalovirus exposure and HLA in healthy donors. General observations from the study: Most TCR sequences were rare, but some public TCRs occurred in many donors.

Trimming at V came to 0 bases and at J to 6 bases, leaving 11 bases not matched to a gene. CDR1 is MGHRA and CDR2 is YSYEKL in the germline V gene. This CDR3 comprises 16 residues. The PCR contained 60 Vbeta and 13 Jbeta primers. Measured with immunoSEQ multiplex PCR; TCRdb has only the in-frame clones, and not every one. The sample includes fewer than 120,000 clones, more than 65% of them seen just once. Remarks on this clone: Its antigen remains unknown.

Material: PBMCs. The chain joins TRBV4-1 to TRBJ2-7, with 7 bases fitting TRBD2. The sequence was collected from a man aged 30 to 45 in good health and CMV-seropositive. The CDR3 DNA follows: TGCGCCAGCAGCCAAGATGGGGGGGGGATTCGGTCCGAGCAGTACTTC. It is translated as CASSQDGGGIRSEQYF.